Listed below are T cell receptor beta chains from one sample, sequenced in a study of shared clonotypes between healthy human individuals. Only in-frame clones appear in the TCRdb table, and some are missing; sequencing was by immunoSEQ multiplex PCR. This sample has 1.5 million to 2.5 million clones; approximately 94% occur once, and the top ten carry approximately 1%. The source material was naive CD8+ T cells sorted from blood. The receptor source for this set is a young man in good health. Both conserved end residues are part of each CDR3. D genes are given only for firm matches. Some rows mark clone size as missing; the rest say once, few, many or name a class of expanded clone.

clone_size: NA; j_call: TRBJ2-7; v_call: TRBV9; d_call: TRBD2; cdr3_aa: CASSVVASGGAYGEQYF; cdr3_nt: TGTGCCAGCAGCGTAGTAGCCAGCGGGGGGGCTTATGGCGAGCAGTACTTC
clone_size: NA; j_call: TRBJ1-2; v_call: TRBV6-5; d_call: TRBD1; cdr3_aa: CASRNLGGFYGYTF; cdr3_nt: TGTGCCAGCAGGAACCTAGGGGGCTTCTATGGCTACACCTTC
clone_size: NA; j_call: TRBJ2-7; v_call: TRBV5-8; d_call: TRBD1; cdr3_aa: CASVQGHPYEQYF; cdr3_nt: TGTGCCAGCGTACAGGGGCACCCCTACGAGCAGTACTTC
clone_size: NA; j_call: TRBJ1-2; v_call: TRBV10-3; d_call: TRBD1; cdr3_aa: CAISEFGQGNGYTF; cdr3_nt: TGTGCCATCAGTGAGTTCGGACAGGGTAATGGCTACACCTTC
clone_size: NA; j_call: TRBJ1-5; v_call: TRBV10-3; d_call: NA; cdr3_aa: CAISESGDDNQPQHF; cdr3_nt: TGTGCCATCAGTGAGTCCGGAGATGATAATCAGCCCCAGCATTTT
clone_size: few; j_call: TRBJ2-7; v_call: TRBV9; d_call: NA; cdr3_aa: CASSAGLAGYEQYF; cdr3_nt: TGTGCCAGCAGCGCGGGACTCGCCGGCTACGAGCAGTACTTC
clone_size: NA; j_call: TRBJ2-7; v_call: TRBV2; d_call: TRBD1; cdr3_aa: CASSDPRDRAYEQYF; cdr3_nt: TGTGCCAGCAGTGATCCCCGGGACAGGGCCTACGAGCAGTACTTC
clone_size: once; j_call: TRBJ2-4; v_call: TRBV5-4; d_call: TRBD1; cdr3_aa: CASSPEPDRGEIQYF; cdr3_nt: TGTGCCAGCAGCCCGGAACCGGACAGGGGAGAAATTCAGTACTTC
clone_size: NA; j_call: TRBJ2-3; v_call: TRBV27; d_call: TRBD1; cdr3_aa: CASSRQGPSTDTQYF; cdr3_nt: TGTGCCAGCAGTCGACAGGGGCCTAGCACAGATACGCAGTATTTT
clone_size: NA; j_call: TRBJ2-3; v_call: TRBV9; d_call: NA; cdr3_aa: CASSVGGVDTQYF; cdr3_nt: TGTGCCAGCAGCGTGGGGGGCGTAGATACGCAGTATTTT
clone_size: NA; j_call: TRBJ1-5; v_call: TRBV28; d_call: NA; cdr3_aa: CASSANIDQPQHF; cdr3_nt: TGTGCCAGCAGTGCAAACATAGATCAGCCCCAGCATTTT
clone_size: NA; j_call: TRBJ2-7; v_call: TRBV25-1; d_call: NA; cdr3_aa: CASSLGGLGEQYF; cdr3_nt: TGTGCCAGCAGTTTGGGGGGTTTGGGCGAGCAGTACTTC
clone_size: NA; j_call: TRBJ1-1; v_call: TRBV5-1; d_call: TRBD1; cdr3_aa: CASSLGQGFEGDAEAFF; cdr3_nt: TGCGCCAGCAGCTTGGGACAGGGGTTTGAGGGCGACGCTGAAGCTTTCTTT
clone_size: NA; j_call: TRBJ1-6; v_call: TRBV27; d_call: NA; cdr3_aa: CASSLRGVQALHF; cdr3_nt: TGTGCCAGCAGTTTAAGGGGGGTCCAAGCCCTCCACTTT
clone_size: NA; j_call: TRBJ2-5; v_call: TRBV27; d_call: TRBD2; cdr3_aa: CASSLVAGGEETQYF; cdr3_nt: TGTGCCAGCAGTCTCGTAGCGGGGGGCGAAGAGACCCAGTACTTC
clone_size: NA; j_call: TRBJ2-3; v_call: TRBV7-6; d_call: NA; cdr3_aa: CASSLAGGYPTDTQYF; cdr3_nt: TGTGCCAGCAGCTTAGCGGGGGGTTATCCCACAGATACGCAGTATTTT
clone_size: once; j_call: TRBJ2-7; v_call: TRBV9; d_call: TRBD2; cdr3_aa: CASSVSGLAEVGVYEQYF; cdr3_nt: TGTGCCAGCAGCGTAAGCGGACTAGCGGAGGTCGGGGTCTACGAGCAGTACTTC
clone_size: NA; j_call: TRBJ2-7; v_call: TRBV9; d_call: TRBD2; cdr3_aa: CASSASPALAGSYEQYF; cdr3_nt: TGTGCCAGCAGCGCGAGCCCCGCCCTAGCGGGCTCCTACGAGCAGTACTTC
clone_size: once; j_call: TRBJ2-7; v_call: TRBV27; d_call: NA; cdr3_aa: CASRDRKNYEQYF; cdr3_nt: TGTGCCAGCAGGGACAGAAAAAACTACGAGCAGTACTTC
clone_size: NA; j_call: TRBJ2-3; v_call: TRBV4-3; d_call: TRBD2; cdr3_aa: CASSLWTNEVWRERGTDTQYF; cdr3_nt: TGCGCCAGCAGCCTATGGACGAACGAGGTATGGCGGGAGCGAGGCACAGATACGCAGTATTTT
clone_size: NA; j_call: TRBJ1-1; v_call: TRBV7-9; d_call: NA; cdr3_aa: CASSFKGGHGRTEAFF; cdr3_nt: TGTGCCAGCAGCTTCAAAGGGGGACACGGGCGGACTGAAGCTTTCTTT
clone_size: NA; j_call: TRBJ2-5; v_call: TRBV29-1; d_call: NA; cdr3_aa: CSTSGPGSETQYF; cdr3_nt: TGCAGCACATCGGGGCCGGGGTCAGAGACCCAGTACTTC
clone_size: NA; j_call: TRBJ1-2; v_call: TRBV4-1; d_call: NA; cdr3_aa: CASSQERGNYGYTF; cdr3_nt: TGCGCCAGCAGCCAAGAACGGGGCAACTATGGCTACACCTTC
clone_size: once; j_call: TRBJ2-3; v_call: TRBV4-1; d_call: TRBD2; cdr3_aa: CASSQELTSGEADTQYF; cdr3_nt: TGCGCCAGCAGCCAAGAACTAACTAGCGGGGAGGCAGATACGCAGTATTTT
clone_size: NA; j_call: TRBJ2-7; v_call: TRBV5-5; d_call: NA; cdr3_aa: CASSLGGRSSYEQYF; cdr3_nt: TGTGCCAGCAGCTTGGGCGGCCGGAGCTCCTACGAGCAGTACTTC
clone_size: NA; j_call: TRBJ2-7; v_call: TRBV4-1; d_call: NA; cdr3_aa: CASSNNPEGEQYF; cdr3_nt: TGCGCCAGCAGCAACAATCCGGAGGGCGAGCAGTACTTC
clone_size: once; j_call: TRBJ2-7; v_call: TRBV7-6; d_call: NA; cdr3_aa: CASSKIGGEQYF; cdr3_nt: TGTGCCAGCAGCAAGATAGGGGGAGAGCAGTACTTC
clone_size: NA; j_call: TRBJ2-7; v_call: TRBV30; d_call: NA; cdr3_aa: CAWGTGTGASEQYF; cdr3_nt: TGTGCCTGGGGTACCGGGACGGGGGCCTCCGAGCAGTACTTC
clone_size: NA; j_call: TRBJ2-7; v_call: TRBV10-1; d_call: NA; cdr3_aa: CASSDDGGYEQYF; cdr3_nt: TGCGCCAGCAGTGACGATGGCGGCTACGAGCAGTACTTC
clone_size: NA; j_call: TRBJ2-7; v_call: TRBV7-6; d_call: TRBD2; cdr3_aa: CASSLGGLAYEQYF; cdr3_nt: TGTGCCAGCAGCTTAGGCGGACTAGCCTACGAGCAGTACTTC
clone_size: NA; j_call: TRBJ1-6; v_call: TRBV27; d_call: TRBD1; cdr3_aa: CASSLGTGYNSPLHF; cdr3_nt: TGTGCCAGCAGTTTGGGGACAGGTTATAATTCACCCCTCCACTTT
clone_size: once; j_call: TRBJ2-1; v_call: TRBV4-1; d_call: TRBD2; cdr3_aa: CASSQPSGNTNEQFF; cdr3_nt: TGCGCCAGCAGCCAGCCTAGCGGGAATACAAATGAGCAGTTCTTC
clone_size: NA; j_call: TRBJ1-3; v_call: TRBV27; d_call: TRBD1; cdr3_aa: CASSPLQGDTIYF; cdr3_nt: TGTGCCAGCAGTCCACTACAGGGGGACACCATATATTTT
clone_size: NA; j_call: TRBJ2-7; v_call: TRBV5-1; d_call: NA; cdr3_aa: CASSLLGGSYEQYF; cdr3_nt: TGCGCCAGCAGTTTGTTAGGGGGTTCCTACGAGCAGTACTTC
clone_size: once; j_call: TRBJ2-7; v_call: TRBV28; d_call: NA; cdr3_aa: CASSSYRDSYEQYF; cdr3_nt: TGTGCCAGCAGTTCCTACAGGGACTCCTACGAGCAGTACTTC
clone_size: NA; j_call: TRBJ2-7; v_call: TRBV11-2; d_call: TRBD2; cdr3_aa: CASSLLAGPGGEQYF; cdr3_nt: TGTGCCAGCAGCTTATTAGCGGGGCCCGGCGGCGAGCAGTACTTC
clone_size: NA; j_call: TRBJ2-3; v_call: TRBV28; d_call: NA; cdr3_aa: CASSPFVSTDTQYF; cdr3_nt: TGTGCCAGCAGTCCCTTTGTCAGCACAGATACGCAGTATTTT
clone_size: NA; j_call: TRBJ2-7; v_call: TRBV5-8; d_call: NA; cdr3_aa: CASSLGTEHEQYF; cdr3_nt: TGTGCCAGCAGCTTGGGTACGGAACACGAGCAGTACTTC
clone_size: NA; j_call: TRBJ2-1; v_call: TRBV28; d_call: NA; cdr3_aa: CASSPYNEQFF; cdr3_nt: TGTGCCAGCAGCCCATACAATGAGCAGTTCTTC
clone_size: NA; j_call: TRBJ2-3; v_call: TRBV11-2; d_call: NA; cdr3_aa: CASSLGRGTDTQYF; cdr3_nt: TGTGCCAGCAGCTTAGGACGGGGGACAGATACGCAGTATTTT
clone_size: NA; j_call: TRBJ2-1; v_call: TRBV2; d_call: TRBD2; cdr3_aa: CASRDGGGYNEQFF; cdr3_nt: TGTGCCAGCAGAGATGGGGGGGGATACAATGAGCAGTTCTTC
clone_size: NA; j_call: TRBJ1-1; v_call: TRBV19; d_call: TRBD1; cdr3_aa: CASSPPTGMNTEAFF; cdr3_nt: TGTGCCAGTAGTCCCCCGACAGGGATGAACACTGAAGCTTTCTTT
clone_size: NA; j_call: TRBJ1-2; v_call: TRBV9; d_call: NA; cdr3_aa: CASSVGGGNYGYTF; cdr3_nt: TGTGCCAGCAGCGTGGGGGGAGGCAACTATGGCTACACCTTC
clone_size: NA; j_call: TRBJ2-1; v_call: TRBV2; d_call: NA; cdr3_aa: CASTLVSALGHEQFF; cdr3_nt: TGTGCCAGCACCCTGGTTTCAGCCTTAGGGCATGAGCAGTTCTTC
clone_size: NA; j_call: TRBJ2-1; v_call: TRBV18; d_call: TRBD2; cdr3_aa: CASSPSIAGDEQFF; cdr3_nt: TGTGCCAGCTCACCTAGTATAGCGGGAGATGAGCAGTTCTTC
clone_size: once; j_call: TRBJ2-2; v_call: TRBV11-2; d_call: NA; cdr3_aa: CASSLSQFTGELFF; cdr3_nt: TGTGCCAGCAGCTTATCCCAGTTCACCGGGGAGCTGTTTTTT
clone_size: once; j_call: TRBJ2-1; v_call: TRBV4-1; d_call: TRBD1; cdr3_aa: CASSHTQGALYNEQFF; cdr3_nt: TGCGCCAGCAGCCATACCCAGGGGGCCCTCTACAATGAGCAGTTCTTC
clone_size: NA; j_call: TRBJ2-7; v_call: TRBV27; d_call: NA; cdr3_aa: CASSLGSGAPSYEQYF; cdr3_nt: TGTGCCAGCAGTTTAGGGTCAGGGGCCCCATCCTACGAGCAGTACTTC
clone_size: NA; j_call: TRBJ2-5; v_call: TRBV2; d_call: TRBD2; cdr3_aa: CASSEGLAGGQETQYF; cdr3_nt: TGTGCCAGCAGTGAAGGTCTAGCGGGGGGCCAAGAGACCCAGTACTTC